The next 18 T cell receptor beta chains were all read from a single sample in a study of blood T cell repertoires in COVID-19. Clones were sequenced by immunoSEQ multiplex PCR, and TCRdb holds only the in-frame ones, with some missing. The sample gives about 210,000 clones, about 90% of which show up once; under 1.5% is in the top ten. The sequenced sample was peripheral blood. These receptor sequences come from a man aged 30-40 years with acute or convalescent COVID-19.

CDR3 sequence reads: CASMRPGTGGGEQYF. The CDR3 DNA follows: TGTGCCAGTATGCGCCCCGGGACAGGGGGCGGCGAGCAGTACTTC. V is TRBV19 and J is TRBJ2-7; TRBD1 agrees at 12 bases. Looked up from germline, CDR1 is LNHDA and CDR2 is SQIVND (reference sequence). Trimming removed 7 bases from V and 6 bases from J; junction bases left unmatched: 10. This CDR3 is built from 15 residues.

The chain couples TRBV28 to TRBJ1-2; weak D call: TRBD1 (5 bases). With 5 bases removed from V and 4 bases from J, the gap between germline ends came to 8 bases. The germline V gene encodes CDR1 MDHEN and CDR2 SYDVKM. The CDR3 is 12 amino acids. In nucleotides, the CDR3 is TGTGCCAGCAGTGGACACTTCTATGGCTACACCTTC. It encodes CASSGHFYGYTF.

The chain couples TRBV5-1 to TRBJ2-1; a possible D gene is TRBD2 (6 bases). CDR3 size: 13 residues. With 4 bases removed from V and 8 bases from J, the gap between germline ends came to 13 bases. From germline, CDR1 is SGHRS and CDR2 YFSETQ. This CDR3 reads CASSNGGYDEQFF. The CDR3, as DNA: TGCGCCAGCAGCAACGGGGGTTATGATGAGCAGTTCTTC.

This sequence joins TRBV6-4 and TRBJ2-2; D perhaps matches TRBD1 (5 bases). This CDR3 is built from 14 residues. V lost 4 bases, J lost 3 bases, and 9 bases lay in between. Germline CDR1 MRHNA, CDR2 SNTAGT. The CDR3 here is CASSVTGDTGELFF. CDR3 bases: TGTGCCAGCAGTGTAACAGGCGACACCGGGGAGCTGTTTTTT.

This CDR3 reads CASSDSGLFQETQYF. The CDR3 DNA follows: TGTGCCAGCAGTGACAGTGGGCTCTTCCAAGAGACCCAGTACTTC. The rearrangement links TRBV2 to TRBJ2-5; D call uncertain. This CDR3 is 15 amino acids long. V lost 3 bases to trimming and J lost 1 base, with 12 bases between them. Germline V gene sequence: CDR1 SNHLY, CDR2 FYNNEI.

The gene calls are TRBV10-3 and TRBJ2-7, with 8 bases that match TRBD1. V lost 6 bases, J lost 3 bases, and 7 bases stayed unmatched. In germline, CDR1 is ENHRY, CDR2 SYGVKD. The CDR3 runs 14 residues. CDR3 DNA sequence: TGTGCCATCAGGGCCGCAGGGGGCGGCTACGAGCAGTACTTC. Its translation: CAIRAAGGGYEQYF.

The gene calls are TRBV7-3 and TRBJ2-1, with a weak D call TRBD2 (6 bases). CDR1 and CDR2 (germline): SGHTA, FQGTGA. This CDR3 has 14 residues. The V and J ends lost 5 bases and 8 bases respectively, with 16 bases between them. The CDR3 here is CASSPSGESYEQFF. CDR3 DNA sequence: TGTGCCAGCAGCCCCTCGGGAGAGAGCTATGAGCAGTTCTTC.

The rearrangement uses TRBV5-4 and TRBJ1-1; D is unclear. Germline V CDR1 and CDR2: SGHNT, YYREEE (reference sequence). The germline V and J ends were trimmed by 0 bases and 3 bases, with 15 bases remaining between them. The CDR3 consists of 16 residues. This CDR3 is CASSLGGQVGDTEAFF. The CDR3 DNA reads as TGTGCCAGCAGCTTGGGTGGGCAGGTCGGGGACACTGAAGCTTTCTTT.

The chain recombines TRBV7-3 with TRBJ2-1, with 7 bases matching TRBD1. Per the germline V gene, CDR1 is SGHTA and CDR2 is FQGTGA. The CDR3 totals 14 residues. V shed 5 bases, J shed 9 bases, and the junction held 10 bases outside the gene matches. The CDR3 reads CASSERTGPAEQFF. The DNA for the CDR3 is TGTGCCAGCAGCGAGCGGACAGGCCCTGCTGAGCAGTTCTTC.

The chain recombines TRBV7-9 with TRBJ2-7; TRBD1 matches at 12 bases. The CDR3 has 13 amino acids. Germline V gives CDR1 SEHNR, CDR2 FQNEAQ (reference sequence). Trimming at V came to 3 bases and at J to 9 bases, leaving 3 bases not matched to a gene. This chain's CDR3 is CASSFGDRGRQYF. DNA of the CDR3: TGTGCCAGCAGCTTCGGGGACAGGGGGCGGCAGTACTTC.

This clone was recorded once. The V gene is TRBV5-1, the J gene TRBJ2-7; 10 bases are a match to TRBD2. Germline V gives CDR1 SGHRS, CDR2 YFSETQ. J lost 4 bases, V lost 4 bases, and 20 bases had no gene match. The CDR3 is 19 amino acids. The CDR3 nucleotides read TGCGCCAGCAGCCCCCGCGCCTACAGGGTGGCTAGCGGGAGATACGAGCAGTACTTC. Translation gives CASSPRAYRVASGRYEQYF.

The chain links TRBV2 to TRBJ2-7; the match to TRBD1 covers 11 bases. J gave up 3 bases and V 5 bases, and 6 bases lay outside the gene matches. The CDR3 runs 15 residues. Germline V gene sequence: CDR1 SNHLY, CDR2 FYNNEI. The CDR3, as DNA: TGTGCCAGCAGTTCCCGGGACAGGGGGAACTACGAGCAGTACTTC. It encodes CASSSRDRGNYEQYF.

This clone was observed once. The chain has TRBV7-2 and TRBJ2-7, with 10 bases fitting TRBD1. The CDR3 has 14 amino acids. V dropped 4 bases and J dropped 2; count of bases not matched to a gene: 2. Germline CDR1 is SGHTA and CDR2 is FQGNSA. The CDR3 sequence: CASSSGQGAYEQYF. In DNA, the CDR3 is TGTGCCAGCAGCTCTGGACAGGGGGCCTACGAGCAGTACTTC.

J is TRBJ2-7 and V is TRBV30; TRBD1 agrees at 7 bases. The junction had 10 bases not matched to a gene; V was cut back by 3 bases and J by 2 bases. Germline V gives CDR1 GTSNPN, CDR2 SVGIG (reference sequence). CDR3 length: 15 amino acids. CDR3 nucleotide sequence: TGTGCCTGGAGGGTCCCCCTTCAGGGGGCCTACGAGCAGTACTTC. It is translated as CAWRVPLQGAYEQYF.

This clone appeared once. V and J are TRBV25-1 and TRBJ2-7; the match to TRBD2 covers 7 bases. Germline trimming cut 4 bases from V and 3 bases from J; bases unmatched to any gene: 12. CDR1 and CDR2 (germline): MGHDK, SYGVNS. The length of the CDR3 is 16 residues. As DNA, the CDR3 is TGTGCCAGCAGTGGAGCGGGACCTCGACAGTACTACGAGCAGTACTTC. Its protein is CASSGAGPRQYYEQYF.

The CDR3 sequence: CASSLGGRGFLFAFF. CDR3 DNA: TGCGCCAGCAGCTTGGGAGGCAGGGGGTTTTTGTTTGCTTTCTTT. V gene TRBV5-1 combines with J gene TRBJ1-1, with TRBD1 matching over 7 bases. Trimming took 0 bases from V and 11 from J; bases not matched to a gene: 13. Germline V lookup: CDR1 SGHRS, CDR2 YFSETQ. The CDR3 has 15 amino acids.

The gene calls are TRBV19 and TRBJ2-2, with no clear D. The CDR3 runs to 13 residues. Trimming removed 4 bases from V and 3 bases from J, with 6 bases in between. Germline CDR1 LNHDA, CDR2 SQIVND (reference sequence). CDR3 amino acids: CASSTLYTGELFF. The CDR3 coding sequence is TGTGCCAGTAGTACACTATACACCGGGGAGCTGTTTTTT.

This chain's CDR3 is CASSGGTGDSPLHF. In DNA, the CDR3 is TGTGCCAGCAGCGGGGGGACAGGGGATTCACCCCTCCACTTT. The genes are TRBV5-5 and TRBJ1-6, with 10 bases fitting TRBD1. CDR1 and CDR2 from the germline V gene are SGHKS and YYEKEE (reference sequence). V shed 4 bases and J 8 bases; nucleotides not matched to a gene: 3. CDR3 size: 14 residues.